This record looks at one T cell receptor (beta chain) sequence and its context. Antigen: not known. The junction shows a germline mismatch at one end, possibly a read error. This specimen includes other DNA sequences encoding the same CDR3. The study ran its PCR with 60 Vbeta and 13 Jbeta primers. Sequenced by immunoSEQ multiplex PCR; TCRdb stores in-frame clones only, minus some. The data hold 100,000 to 150,000 clones, with less than 80% observed a single time. Germline V gene sequence: CDR1 WSHSY, CDR2 SAAADI. The CDR3 runs 15 residues. Unrecorded immune exposure was likely among donors, who were nominally healthy when sampled. The sample originates from a study of cytomegalovirus exposure and HLA in healthy donors. The study, taken as a whole, reports: TCR beta chain V- and J-gene trimming was linked, in a later analysis, to a missense variant in DCLRE1C.

This TCR was recovered from a man aged 50-59 years in good health and CMV-seronegative. Sequencing was performed on PBMCs. The chain carries TRBV10-2 and TRBJ2-5; D possibly corresponds to TRBD2 (7 bases). The CDR3 region is CASSEGGAGQETQYF. The CDR3 DNA reads as TGCGCAAGCAGTGAGGGGGGGGCCGGCCAAGAGACCCAGTACTTC.